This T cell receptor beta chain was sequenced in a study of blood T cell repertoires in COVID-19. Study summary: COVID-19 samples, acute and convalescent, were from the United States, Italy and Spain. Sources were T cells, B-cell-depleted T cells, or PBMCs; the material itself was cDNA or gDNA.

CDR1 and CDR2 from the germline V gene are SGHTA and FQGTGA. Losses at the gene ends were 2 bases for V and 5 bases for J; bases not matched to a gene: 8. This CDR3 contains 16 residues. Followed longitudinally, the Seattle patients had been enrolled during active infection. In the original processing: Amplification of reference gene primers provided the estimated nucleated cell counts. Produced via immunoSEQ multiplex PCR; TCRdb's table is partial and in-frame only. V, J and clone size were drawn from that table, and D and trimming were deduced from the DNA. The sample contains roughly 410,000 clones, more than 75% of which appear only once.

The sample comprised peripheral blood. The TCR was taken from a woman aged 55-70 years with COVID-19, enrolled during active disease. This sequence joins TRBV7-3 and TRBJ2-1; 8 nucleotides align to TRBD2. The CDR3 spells CASSLEGTSGNNEQFF. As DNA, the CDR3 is TGTGCCAGCAGCTTAGAAGGAACTAGCGGAAACAATGAGCAGTTCTTC. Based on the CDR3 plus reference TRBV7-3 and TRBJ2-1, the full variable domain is GAGVSQTPSNKVTEKGKYVELRCDPISGHTALYWYRQSLGQGPEFLIYFQGTGAADDSGLPNDRFFAVRPEGSVSTLKIQRTERGDSAVYLCASSLEGTSGNNEQFFGPGTRLTVL.